The 4 T cell receptor beta chains reported below all come from one sample, sequenced in a study of response to subunit inactivated influenza vaccine (dated 2018 in TCRdb). Preparation of the library involved RT-PCR. Reads for this sample came from an Illumina HiSeq 2500. TCRdb passed the public sequencing reads through fastp at Q25 and MiXCR, retaining productive beta sequences. Each entry is one CDR3 protein sequence, shown with its most common DNA and genes. This sample holds around 570,000 distinct CDR3 sequences; under 9% were observed only once. Together, the top ten hold 10% to 15% of the sample. The sequences come from PBMCs from blood, collected less than 25 months after vaccination. The source of these receptors is a man aged 45 to 75 who received an inactivated influenza vaccine. Donor details come from another sample of the same person, matched by shared clones.

The table lists this clonotype with a few counts. The chain recombines TRBV5-1 with TRBJ2-3; TRBD2 agrees at 10 bases. The CDR3 runs to 17 residues. V gave up 3 bases and J gave up 0 bases; unmatched junction bases: 7. Germline loops: CDR1 SGHRS, CDR2 YFSETQ. The chain's CDR3 is CASSSLAGGPSTDTQYF. In DNA, the CDR3 is TGCGCCAGCAGCTCTTTAGCGGGGGGCCCCAGCACAGATACGCAGTATTTT.

There are many counts of this clonotype. This chain connects TRBV5-1 to TRBJ2-5; D possibly corresponds to TRBD2 (5 bases). Trimming took off 6 bases at V and 3 bases at J, with 12 bases between the two ends. The CDR3 spans 13 residues. Germline CDR1 and CDR2: SGHRS and YFSETQ. CDR3 residues: CASTSGNEETQYF. In DNA, the CDR3 is TGCGCCAGCACGTCCGGGAACGAAGAGACCCAGTACTTC.

Only a few counts were recorded for this clonotype. J is TRBJ2-3 and V is TRBV7-3; 8 bases are shared with TRBD1. The CDR3 spans 13 residues. V lost 6 bases and J lost 5; bases outside the gene matches: 4. Germline assignment: CDR1 SGHTA and CDR2 FQGTGA. In DNA, the CDR3 is TGTGCCAGCAGTCGGACAGGGATAGATACGCAGTATTTT. Encoded protein: CASSRTGIDTQYF.

In its sample, this clonotype was seen many times. Here the CDR3 reads CASSSRDRFYEQYF. CDR3 DNA sequence: TGTGCCAGCAGTTCTAGGGACCGCTTCTACGAGCAGTACTTC. This chain connects TRBV12-3 or TRBV12-4 to TRBJ2-7; D assignment may be TRBD1 or TRBD2 (5 bases each). The CDR3 totals 14 residues. Between the trimmed V and J ends, which lost 4 bases and 3 bases, there was a span of 13 bases.